This entry features one T cell receptor (beta chain) sequence. Anywhere from 1 to 8 samples came from each patient, spanning pretreatment and on-treatment. Trimming took 5 bases from V and 5 from J; bases not matched to a gene: 8. Germline V lookup: CDR1 MNHEY, CDR2 SMNVEV (reference sequence). CDR3 size: 15 residues. The sample originates from a study of PD-L1 blockade in urothelial cancer. Sequencing was performed with immunoSEQ multiplex PCR; in TCRdb, only in-frame clones are kept and a portion is missing. This sample has 50,000 or so clones, with approximately 75% found just once. The sequence was collected from a man aged 65 to 79 with urothelial cancer. This chain joins TRBV27 and TRBJ1-1, with TRBD1 matching over 10 bases. This sample comprised PBMCs, obtained around atezolizumab (anti-PD-L1) treatment. The CDR3 spells CASSRTGTGVTEAFF. In nucleotides, the CDR3 is TGTGCCAGCAGTAGAACCGGGACAGGGGTTACTGAAGCTTTCTTT.